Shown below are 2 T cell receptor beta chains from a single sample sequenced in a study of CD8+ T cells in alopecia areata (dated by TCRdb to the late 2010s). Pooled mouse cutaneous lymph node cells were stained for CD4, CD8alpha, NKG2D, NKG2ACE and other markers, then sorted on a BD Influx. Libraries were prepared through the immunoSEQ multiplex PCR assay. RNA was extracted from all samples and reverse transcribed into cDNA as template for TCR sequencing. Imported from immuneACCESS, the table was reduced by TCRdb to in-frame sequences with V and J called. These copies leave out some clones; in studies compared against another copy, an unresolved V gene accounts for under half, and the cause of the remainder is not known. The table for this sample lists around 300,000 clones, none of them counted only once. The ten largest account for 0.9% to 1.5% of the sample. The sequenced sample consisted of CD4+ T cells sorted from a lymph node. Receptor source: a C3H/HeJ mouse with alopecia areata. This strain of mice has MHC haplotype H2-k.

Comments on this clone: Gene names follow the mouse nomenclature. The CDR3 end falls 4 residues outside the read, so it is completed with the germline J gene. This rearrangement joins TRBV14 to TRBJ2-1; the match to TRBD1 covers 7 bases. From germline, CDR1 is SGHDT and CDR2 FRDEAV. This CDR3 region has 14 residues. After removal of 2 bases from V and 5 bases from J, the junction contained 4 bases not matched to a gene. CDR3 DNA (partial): TGTGCCAGCAGTTTAGACAGGGAGAATGCT. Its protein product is CASSLDRENA. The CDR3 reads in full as CASSLDRENAEQFF. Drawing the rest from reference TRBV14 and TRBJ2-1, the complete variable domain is EAGVTQSPRYAVLQEGQAVSFWCDPISGHDTLYWYQQPRDQGPQLLVYFRDEAVIDNSQLPSDRFSAVRPKGTNSTLKIQSAKQGDTATYLCASSLDRENAEQFFGPGTRLTVL.

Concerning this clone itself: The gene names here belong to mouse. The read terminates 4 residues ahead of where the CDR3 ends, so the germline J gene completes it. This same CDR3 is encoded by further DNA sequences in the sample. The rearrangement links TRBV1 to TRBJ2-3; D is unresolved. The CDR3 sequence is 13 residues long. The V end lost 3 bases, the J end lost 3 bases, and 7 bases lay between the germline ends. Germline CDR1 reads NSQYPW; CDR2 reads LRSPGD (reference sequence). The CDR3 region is CTCSARLAETLYF. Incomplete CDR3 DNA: TGCACCTGCAGTGCCAGGCTCGCAGAA.